This TCR beta chain was recorded in a study of Ad26.COV2.S vaccination and SARS-CoV-2 variants. The CDR3 is 13 residues long. Germline V gene lookup returns CDR1 SGHTA and CDR2 FQGTGA. Trimming took off 5 bases at V and 6 bases at J, with 11 bases between the two ends. Treatment defined: 19 received Ad26.COV2.S at low or high dose, single or two shots; about 5 received placebo; per-sample allocation not given. Following the first vaccine or placebo injection, samples were taken on day 63. Clones were read by immunoSEQ multiplex PCR, and TCRdb kept only the in-frame ones, dropping some. The sample shows about 320,000 clones, about 85% of them seen only once.

The chain has TRBV7-3 and TRBJ2-1; D gene unclear. This material consisted of peripheral blood, taken in a trial of Ad26.COV2.S vaccine versus placebo. The sequence came from a person aged 18-60 years who received the Ad26.COV2.S COVID-19 vaccine or a placebo. Here the CDR3 DNA reads TGTGCCAGCAGCCCAGGACCTCTCAATGAGCAGTTCTTC. As protein: CASSPGPLNEQFF.